This T cell receptor (beta chain) was identified during a study of cytomegalovirus exposure and HLA in healthy donors. The PCR made use of 60 Vbeta and 13 Jbeta primers. TCRdb's copy holds only in-frame clones and misses some; the assay was immunoSEQ multiplex PCR. The table has some 130,000 clones, around 72% seen once. The CDR3 covers 20 residues. V was trimmed by 0 bases and J by 4 bases, leaving 25 bases between them. CDR1 is LNHNV, CDR2 YYDKDF, per germline (reference sequence). Notes on the study in general: In a later analysis, HLA-associated TCR beta chains were more clonally expanded than equally common others. Association of 16,951 TCR beta sequences with HLA alleles was found at 0.05 false discovery rate in a later analysis. Presence/absence analyses treated sequencing depth as roughly uniform across donors. Among immune exposure information, only CMV serostatus was available.

Turning to this clone: Its cognate antigen is unknown.

Sample: PBMCs. The chain has TRBV15 and TRBJ1-5; D unclear. The receptor was derived from a human donor in good health. The CDR3 coding sequence is TGTGCCACCAGCAGAGAGATGGGCCCAGGTCAACCTACCCTTAATCAGCCCCAGCATTTT. This gives the protein CATSREMGPGQPTLNQPQHF. Drawing the rest from reference TRBV15 and TRBJ1-5, the complete variable domain is DAMVIQNPRYQVTQFGKPVTLSCSQTLNHNVMYWYQQKSSQAPKLLFHYYDKDFNNEADTPDNFQSRRPNTSFCFLDIRSPGLGDTAMYLCATSREMGPGQPTLNQPQHFGDGTRLSIL.